Here is one T cell receptor beta chain with its context. The assay was immunoSEQ multiplex PCR, and TCRdb's table has in-frame clones only and misses some. Of 2 million to 2.5 million clones listed, around 95% are singletons. Donors, healthy HIV-negative adults, lacked recent acute infections or vaccinations. The data belong to a study of shared clonotypes between healthy human individuals. The receptor was isolated from a young man in good health. Material for sequencing was naive CD4+ T cells sorted from blood. Subset meaning: CD45RA+ positively selected.

The CDR3 DNA is TGTGCCACCAGCAGAGACTATGCCGTACCGTCCCATGGCAAAAACATTCAGTACTTC. Encoded protein: CATSRDYAVPSHGKNIQYF. The rearrangement uses TRBV15 and TRBJ2-4; no clear D gene. Germline V CDR1 and CDR2: LNHNV, YYDKDF (reference sequence). This CDR3 is built from 19 residues. V was pared by 0 bases and J by 3 bases, with 21 bases between.